Listed below are T cell receptor beta chains from one sample, sequenced in a study of T cell responses to AZD1222 COVID-19 vaccine. The data were produced by immunoSEQ multiplex PCR, yet TCRdb's version contains in-frame clones alone and is incomplete. Of roughly 130,000 clones listed, roughly 94% were seen once; the top ten hold roughly 2%. The starting material was peripheral blood, obtained on day 0 of AZD1222 vaccination. These receptors all stem from an adult in good health. Each CDR3 is given with its conserved first and last residue. A D gene is named only where the DNA matches it firmly. Expanded clones are given a class, and other clones once, few, many or no size at all.

D,V,size,J,CDR3,DNA
.,TRBV7-9,.,TRBJ2-1,CASSLVRGGNEQFF,TGTGCCAGCAGCTTAGTCAGGGGCGGGAATGAGCAGTTCTTC
.,TRBV9,.,TRBJ2-7,CASSVDVVAYEQYF,TGTGCCAGCAGCGTAGATGTAGTGGCGTACGAGCAGTACTTC
.,TRBV7-3,.,TRBJ1-1,CASSFSLNTEAFF,TGTGCCAGCAGCTTTTCACTGAACACTGAAGCTTTCTTT
TRBD1,TRBV5-4,once,TRBJ2-1,CASGGQGSNEQFF,TGTGCCAGCGGAGGACAGGGGTCCAATGAGCAGTTCTTC
TRBD2,TRBV24-1,.,TRBJ2-1,CATSDLHPLRGGYNEQFF,TGTGCCACCAGTGATTTGCACCCGTTGCGGGGGGGCTACAATGAGCAGTTCTTC
.,TRBV4-1,.,TRBJ1-4,CASSQGQVQEKLFF,TGCGCCAGCAGCCAAGGACAGGTGCAAGAAAAACTGTTTTTT
.,TRBV7-2,.,TRBJ2-3,CASSSTGVQGDTQYF,TGTGCCAGCAGCTCAACGGGGGTCCAAGGAGATACGCAGTATTTT
TRBD1,TRBV5-1,.,TRBJ2-7,CASSLAGTGGAYEQYF,TGCGCCAGCAGCTTGGCAGGGACAGGGGGGGCCTACGAGCAGTACTTC
.,TRBV5-6,.,TRBJ1-6,CASSLLPGHRNSPLHF,TGTGCCAGCAGCTTGCTCCCGGGACATAGGAATTCACCCCTCCACTTT
.,TRBV3-1/TRBV3-2,.,TRBJ1-5,CASSQSGGNQPQHF,TGTGCCAGCAGCCAATCAGGGGGCAATCAGCCCCAGCATTTT
.,TRBV6-5,.,TRBJ1-2,CASNGRRGEGYTF,TGTGCCAGCAACGGACGGAGGGGGGAGGGCTACACCTTC
.,TRBV11-3,.,TRBJ2-7,CASSKDSSSYEQYF,TGTGCCAGCAGCAAGGACAGTAGCTCCTACGAGCAGTACTTC
.,TRBV5-1,few,TRBJ1-1,CASSFEGDREAFF,TGCGCCAGCAGCTTCGAAGGCGACAGGGAAGCTTTCTTT
TRBD1,TRBV4-3,.,TRBJ1-6,CASSQGDREGASPLHF,TGCGCCAGCAGCCAAGGGGACAGGGAAGGGGCCTCACCCCTCCACTTT
.,TRBV19,.,TRBJ1-2,CASSTQDHPGYGYTF,TGTGCCAGTAGTACCCAGGACCACCCGGGATATGGCTACACCTTC
.,TRBV18,once,TRBJ2-2,CASSPNRNGELFF,TGTGCCAGCTCCCCTAACAGGAACGGGGAGCTGTTTTTT
TRBD1,TRBV24-1,.,TRBJ1-2,CATSDRDRPLGYTF,TGTGCCACCAGTGACCGGGACAGACCTCTGGGCTACACCTTC
.,TRBV30,.,TRBJ1-3,CAWSEGAGGAGNTIYF,TGTGCCTGGAGTGAAGGAGCGGGGGGAGCTGGAAACACCATATATTTT
TRBD1,TRBV3-1/TRBV3-2,.,TRBJ1-4,CASSQVSRGYEKLFF,TGTGCCAGCAGCCAAGTCTCCAGGGGGTATGAAAAACTGTTTTTT
.,TRBV6-6,.,TRBJ2-1,CASSAGLQNNEQFF,TGTGCCAGCAGTGCGGGACTCCAAAACAATGAGCAGTTCTTC
TRBD1,TRBV7-2,.,TRBJ2-7,CASSPFDRGWYF,TGTGCCAGCAGCCCGTTCGACAGGGGCTGGTACTTC
.,TRBV11-2,.,TRBJ2-7,CASSLDISGVVYEQYF,TGTGCCAGCAGCTTAGATATATCGGGGGTCGTATACGAGCAGTACTTC
TRBD1,TRBV25-1,.,TRBJ1-4,CATENRGRDEKLFF,TGTGCCACCGAGAACAGGGGGCGCGATGAAAAACTGTTTTTT
.,TRBV7-9,.,TRBJ1-2,CASSFEGGGYTF,TGTGCCAGCAGCTTTGAAGGAGGGGGCTACACCTTC
TRBD1,TRBV19,once,TRBJ1-6,CASQPGTGASSYNSPLHF,TGTGCCAGCCAACCCGGGACAGGGGCGAGCTCCTATAATTCACCCCTCCACTTT
.,TRBV6-1,.,TRBJ2-1,CASSLLGNEQFF,TGTGCCAGCAGCCTGCTAGGGAATGAGCAGTTCTTC
.,TRBV3-1/TRBV3-2,.,TRBJ2-7,CASALRPRGPYEQYF,TGTGCCAGCGCCTTAAGACCCCGAGGGCCCTACGAGCAGTACTTC
.,TRBV19,.,TRBJ1-1,CASRVQDLGPTEAFF,TGTGCCAGCCGCGTACAGGATTTGGGTCCCACTGAAGCTTTCTTT
TRBD1,TRBV15,.,TRBJ1-6,CATSRDRTGGSPLHF,TGTGCCACCAGCAGAGACAGGACAGGGGGCTCACCCCTCCACTTT
.,TRBV29-1,.,TRBJ2-1,CSVVFGEQFF,TGCAGCGTTGTGTTTGGGGAGCAGTTCTTC
TRBD1,TRBV13,.,TRBJ1-6,CASSPPRDSSSYNSPLHF,TGTGCCAGCAGCCCCCCTAGGGACAGCAGCTCCTATAATTCACCCCTCCACTTT
.,TRBV6-5,.,TRBJ1-2,CASSYYGGDGYTF,TGTGCCAGCAGTTACTACGGGGGCGATGGCTACACCTTC
TRBD2,TRBV5-4,.,TRBJ2-2,CASSSGGANTGELFF,TGTGCCAGCAGCAGCGGGGGCGCGAACACCGGGGAGCTGTTTTTT
TRBD1,TRBV5-4,.,TRBJ1-2,CASSLSGGSYGYTF,TGTGCCAGCAGCTTGTCAGGGGGCTCCTATGGCTACACCTTC
.,TRBV18,.,TRBJ2-2,CASTWEASANTGELFF,TGTGCCAGCACTTGGGAAGCCTCAGCGAACACCGGGGAGCTGTTTTTT
.,TRBV14,.,TRBJ2-1,CASNNGYEQFF,TGTGCCAGCAACAACGGCTATGAGCAGTTCTTC
.,TRBV2,.,TRBJ1-3,CASSAGRNSGNTIYF,TGTGCCAGCAGTGCGGGACGGAACTCTGGAAACACCATATATTTT
.,TRBV4-2,.,TRBJ1-1,CASSQALGPNTEAFF,TGTGCCAGCAGCCAAGCGCTGGGCCCGAACACTGAAGCTTTCTTT
TRBD2,TRBV7-2,.,TRBJ2-5,CASSSLGTSGVETQYF,TGTGCCAGCAGCTCGTTAGGGACTAGCGGGGTGGAGACCCAGTACTTC
.,TRBV18,.,TRBJ1-5,CASSPGTSLDQPQHF,TGTGCCAGCTCACCGGGGACATCACTAGATCAGCCCCAGCATTTT
TRBD2,TRBV6-4,.,TRBJ2-1,CASSENGGEVNEQFF,TGTGCCAGCAGTGAGAACGGGGGGGAGGTCAATGAGCAGTTCTTC
TRBD2,TRBV7-2,few,TRBJ2-7,CASSKTSGGDEQYF,TGTGCCAGCAGCAAGACTAGCGGGGGCGACGAGCAGTACTTC
.,TRBV12-3/TRBV12-4,.,TRBJ2-2,CASGTPRGGELFF,TGTGCCAGCGGAACACCTCGCGGCGGGGAGCTGTTTTTT
.,TRBV2,.,TRBJ2-7,CASSGTREGWQYF,TGTGCCAGCAGCGGGACCCGAGAGGGGTGGCAGTACTTC
.,TRBV27,.,TRBJ1-4,CASSGLLAGTEKLFF,TGTGCCAGCAGCGGACTGTTGGCAGGGACCGAAAAACTGTTTTTT
.,TRBV2,.,TRBJ2-2,CASSPRVAANTGELFF,TGTGCCAGCAGTCCGCGGGTAGCTGCGAACACCGGGGAGCTGTTTTTT
.,TRBV10-1,.,TRBJ1-4,CASRVRVCGLAYGHEKLFF,TGCGCCAGCAGAGTCAGGGTTTGCGGTCTTGCGTATGGGCATGAAAAACTGTTTTTT
.,TRBV9,once,TRBJ1-2,CASSALNFNYGYTF,TGTGCCAGCAGCGCCCTAAATTTTAACTATGGCTACACCTTC
.,TRBV15,.,TRBJ1-3,CATSRDRSGNTIYF,TGTGCCACCAGCAGAGACCGCTCTGGAAACACCATATATTTT
.,TRBV7-9,.,TRBJ1-5,CASSPIGGNQPQHF,TGTGCCAGCAGCCCCATTGGGGGAAATCAGCCCCAGCATTTT
.,TRBV9,.,TRBJ1-1,CASSPAEGNEAFF,TGTGCCAGCAGCCCCGCGGAGGGTAATGAAGCTTTCTTT
.,TRBV3-1/TRBV3-2,.,TRBJ2-1,CASSHRSRGPYNEQFF,TGTGCCAGCAGCCACCGGAGCCGGGGTCCCTACAATGAGCAGTTCTTC
.,TRBV7-2,.,TRBJ2-3,CASSLVGITDTQYF,TGTGCCAGCAGCTTGGTTGGGATTACAGATACGCAGTATTTT